A single sample is the source of the 12 T cell receptor beta chains below, sequenced in a study of T cells in Graves' hyperthyroidism and ophthalmopathy. Using RNA transcripts as the source, TCR beta CDR3 regions were amplified. Primed by the HTBI set, a first-round RT-PCR was run on the TCR CDR3. TCRdb called the multiplex PCR reads again in MiXCR, with one record for every CDR3 protein. The sample carries hundreds of thousands of distinct CDR3 sequences, about a sixth recorded once. Sequencing was carried out using blood. The source of these receptors is a middle-aged woman with Graves' ophthalmopathy.

This clonotype occurred many times. This chain uses TRBV11-1 with TRBJ1-5, with no clear D. This CDR3 has 13 amino acids. The ends were cut back, 4 bases at V and 4 bases at J, with 8 bases in the middle. Germline V lookup: CDR1 SGHAT, CDR2 FQDESV (reference sequence). This chain's CDR3 is CASSSSQNQPQHF. The CDR3 DNA follows: TGTGCCAGCAGCTCGTCCCAGAATCAGCCCCAGCATTTT.

This clonotype has at least ten counts. The V call is TRBV12-3 or TRBV12-4, the J call TRBJ1-6; D perhaps matches TRBD1 (6 bases). This CDR3 has 15 residues. V was clipped by 6 bases and J by 6 bases, with 15 bases between them. The CDR3 loop is CASSPGAGANSPLHF. The DNA for the CDR3 is TGTGCCAGCAGCCCAGGGGCAGGGGCTAATTCACCCCTCCACTTT.

This clonotype was counted at least ten times. The chain employs TRBV12-3 or TRBV12-4 and TRBJ1-1, with D unresolved. CDR3 size: 14 residues. V dropped 4 bases and J dropped 0 bases, with 9 bases sitting between them. The DNA for the CDR3 is TGTGCCAGCAGTTCTTTCGGTCTGAACACTGAAGCTTTCTTT. It codes for CASSSFGLNTEAFF.

This sequence joins TRBV12-3 or TRBV12-4 and TRBJ1-1, with TRBD1 identical over 7 bases. With V trimmed by 4 bases and J by 2 bases, 10 bases remained unmatched. This CDR3 comprises 16 residues. The CDR3 loop is CASSSGGTAHNTEAFF. Here the CDR3 DNA reads TGTGCCAGCAGTTCAGGGGGGACAGCACATAACACTGAAGCTTTCTTT.

This clonotype was detected many times. The chain recombines TRBV10-3 with TRBJ1-1; perhaps TRBD1 as D (5 bases). Per the germline V gene, CDR1 is ENHRY and CDR2 is SYGVKD. This CDR3 is 15 amino acids long. V lost 3 bases to trimming and J lost 1 base, with 12 bases between them. CDR3 sequence (DNA): TGTGCCATCAGTGATGCGGGACGGGCGAACACTGAAGCTTTCTTT. It yields the protein CAISDAGRANTEAFF.

The chain has TRBV9 and TRBJ1-3; D gene unclear. CDR3 length equals 18 residues. Per germline, CDR1 SGDLS and CDR2 YYNGEE. Trimming removed 2 bases from V and 0 bases from J, with 18 bases in between. The CDR3 sequence: CASSVGLLGFSSGNTIYF. CDR3 DNA sequence: TGTGCCAGCAGCGTTGGCCTCTTGGGTTTTAGCTCTGGAAACACCATATATTTT.

The J gene is TRBJ2-3, the V gene TRBV4-2, with 10 nucleotides matching TRBD1. The CDR3 covers 16 residues. Germline-derived CDR1 and CDR2 are LGHNA and YNFKEQ. Trimming removed 4 bases from V and 8 bases from J; junction bases left unmatched: 12. CDR3 DNA sequence: TGTGCCAGCAGCCCGGGAGGTAGCGGGGACAGGGGTACGCAGTATTTT. Residues: CASSPGGSGDRGTQYF.

This clonotype has at least ten counts. The rearrangement joins TRBV7-2 to TRBJ2-7; D uncertain. Germline loops: CDR1 SGHTA, CDR2 FQGNSA. V shed 7 bases and J shed 3 bases, with 10 bases lying between them. CDR3 length: 12 amino acids. The CDR3 DNA sequence: TGTGCCAGCACCGGAACTTTCTACGAGCAGTACTTC. Protein sequence: CASTGTFYEQYF.

V usage is TRBV9 and J usage is TRBJ2-5; D might be TRBD1 or TRBD2, each matching 6 bases. The germline V gene encodes CDR1 SGDLS and CDR2 YYNGEE. The V gene lost 2 bases and the J gene lost 5 bases, with 13 bases spanning the gap. The CDR3 has 14 residues. The CDR3 DNA reads as TGTGCCAGCAGCGTCCGCGAGGGGGGTGAGACCCAGTACTTC. It is translated as CASSVREGGETQYF. Using reference TRBV9 and TRBJ2-5 for the parts outside the CDR3, the full variable domain is DSGVTQTPKHLITATGQRVTLRCSPRSGDLSVYWYQQSLDQGLQFLIQYYNGEERAKGNILERFSAQQFPDLHSELNLSSLELGDSALYFCASSVREGGETQYFGPGTRLLVL.

This clonotype was counted many times. The chain carries TRBV6-1 and TRBJ2-1, with a possible D match to TRBD1 (5 bases). Germline CDR1 is MNHNS and CDR2 is SASEGT. V lost 1 base, J lost 3 bases, and 10 bases lay in between. The length of the CDR3 is 15 residues. The CDR3, as DNA: TGTGCCAGCAGTGAAGGAGACAGTGACTACAATGAGCAGTTCTTC. Protein sequence: CASSEGDSDYNEQFF.

This clonotype was counted ten times or more. This chain connects TRBV3-1 to TRBJ2-3; D is unclear. CDR1 and CDR2 (germline): LGHDT, YNNKEL (reference sequence). V was pared by 1 base and J by 9 bases, with 5 bases between. The CDR3 totals 11 residues. The CDR3 loop reads CASSQGVTQYF. For the CDR3, the DNA is TGTGCCAGCAGCCAAGGGGTCACGCAGTATTTT.

This clonotype was counted a few times. The chain has TRBV7-9 and TRBJ1-4, with D maybe TRBD1 (5 bases). V was pared by 5 bases and J by 11 bases, with 18 bases between. There are 14 residues in the CDR3. Germline CDR1 reads SEHNR; CDR2 reads FQNEAQ (reference sequence). The CDR3 loop is CASSLGTGDGKLFF. The CDR3 DNA reads as TGTGCCAGCAGCCTCGGGACGGGAGATGGGAAACTGTTTTTT.